This T cell receptor (beta chain) originates from a study of blood T cell repertoires in COVID-19. This clone has a handful of counts. The repertoire was sequenced with immunoSEQ multiplex PCR; TCRdb's copy has only in-frame clones and lacks some. In the table there are about 310,000 clones, about 87% of which are singletons. Material for sequencing was peripheral blood. The receptor was derived from a man aged 65-85 years with acute or convalescent COVID-19.

The DNA for the CDR3 is TGTGCCAGCAGCTTGTACGCAGGGTTGGGTGGCTACACCTTC. Protein: CASSLYAGLGGYTF. The chain recombines TRBV5-4 with TRBJ1-2, with TRBD1 as a possible D gene (5 bases). CDR1 is SGHNT, CDR2 YYREEE, per germline (reference sequence). The CDR3 spans 14 residues. V was shortened by 1 base and J by 7 bases, with 14 bases between the two germline ends.